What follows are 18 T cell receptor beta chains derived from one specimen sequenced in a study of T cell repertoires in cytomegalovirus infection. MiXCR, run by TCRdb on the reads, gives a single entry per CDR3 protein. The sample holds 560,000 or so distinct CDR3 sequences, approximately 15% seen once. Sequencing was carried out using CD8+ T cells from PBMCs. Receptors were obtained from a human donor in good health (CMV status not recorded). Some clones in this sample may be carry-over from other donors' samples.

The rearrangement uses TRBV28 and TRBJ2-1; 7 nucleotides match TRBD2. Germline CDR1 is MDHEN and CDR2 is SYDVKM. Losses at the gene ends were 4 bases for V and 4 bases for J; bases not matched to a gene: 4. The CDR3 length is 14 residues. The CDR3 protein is CASSSIAGYNEQFF. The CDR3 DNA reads TGTGCCAGCAGTTCGATAGCGGGTTACAATGAGCAGTTCTTC.

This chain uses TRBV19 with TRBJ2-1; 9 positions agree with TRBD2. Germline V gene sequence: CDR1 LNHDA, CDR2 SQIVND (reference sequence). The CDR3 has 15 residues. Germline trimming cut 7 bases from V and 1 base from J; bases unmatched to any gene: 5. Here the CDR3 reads CASTAGGLSYNEQFF. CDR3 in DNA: TGTGCCAGTACGGCGGGGGGGCTGTCCTACAATGAGCAGTTCTTC.

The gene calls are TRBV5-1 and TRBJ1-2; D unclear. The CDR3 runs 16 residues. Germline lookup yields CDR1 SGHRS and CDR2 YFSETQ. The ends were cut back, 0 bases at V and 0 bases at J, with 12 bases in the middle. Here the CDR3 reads CASSLEPALTNYGYTF. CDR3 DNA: TGCGCCAGCAGCTTGGAACCGGCCCTTACTAACTATGGCTACACCTTC. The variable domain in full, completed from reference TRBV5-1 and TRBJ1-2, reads KAGVTQTPRYLIKTRGQQVTLSCSPISGHRSVSWYQQTPGQGLQFLFEYFSETQRNKGNFPGRFSGRQFSNSRSEMNVSTLELGDSALYLCASSLEPALTNYGYTFGSGTRLTVV.

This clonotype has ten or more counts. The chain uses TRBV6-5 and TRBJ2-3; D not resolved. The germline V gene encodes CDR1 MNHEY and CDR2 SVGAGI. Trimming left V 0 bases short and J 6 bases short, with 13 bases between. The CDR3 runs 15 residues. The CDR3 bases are TGTGCCAGCAGTTACTCGATGGGCGCAGGCGATACGCAGTATTTT. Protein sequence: CASSYSMGAGDTQYF.

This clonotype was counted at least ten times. This chain's CDR3 is CASRPGTSALEQFF. CDR3 coding DNA: TGTGCCAGCAGACCCGGGACTAGCGCTCTAGAGCAGTTCTTC. The chain recombines TRBV7-3 with TRBJ2-1; 10 bases are shared with TRBD2. The CDR3 spans 14 residues. Trimming removed 6 bases from V and 10 bases from J; junction bases left unmatched: 9. CDR1 and CDR2 (germline): SGHTA, FQGTGA.

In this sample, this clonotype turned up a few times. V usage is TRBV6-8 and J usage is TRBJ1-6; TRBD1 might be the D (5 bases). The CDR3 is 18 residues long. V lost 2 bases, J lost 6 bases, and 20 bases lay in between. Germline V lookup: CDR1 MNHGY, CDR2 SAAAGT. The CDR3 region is CASSYPIVATATNSPLHF. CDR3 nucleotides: TGTGCCAGCAGTTACCCAATCGTCGCGACAGCGACTAATTCACCCCTCCACTTT.

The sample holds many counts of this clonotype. The CDR3 DNA is TGTGCCAGCAGCTTAGTAGGGGTTCAGAACGAGCAGTACTTC. The encoded protein is CASSLVGVQNEQYF. V usage is TRBV7-6 and J usage is TRBJ2-7; TRBD1 might be the D (5 bases). The CDR3 is 14 residues long. V lost 1 base, J lost 5 bases, and 12 bases lay in between. Germline V gene data show CDR1 as SGHVS and CDR2 as FNYEAQ.

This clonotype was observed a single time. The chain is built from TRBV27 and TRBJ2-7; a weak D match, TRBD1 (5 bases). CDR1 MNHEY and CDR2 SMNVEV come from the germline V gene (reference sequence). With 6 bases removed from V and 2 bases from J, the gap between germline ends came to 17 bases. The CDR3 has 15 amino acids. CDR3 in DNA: TGTGCCAGCAGACCCCGGACACACAAAACCTACGAGCAGTACTTC. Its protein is CASRPRTHKTYEQYF.

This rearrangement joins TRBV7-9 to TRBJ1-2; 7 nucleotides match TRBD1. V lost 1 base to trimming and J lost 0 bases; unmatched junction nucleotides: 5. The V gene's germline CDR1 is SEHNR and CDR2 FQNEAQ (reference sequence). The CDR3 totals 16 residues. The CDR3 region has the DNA TGTGCCAGCAGCTTAGGGACAGGTGAAACTAACTATGGCTACACCTTC. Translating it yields CASSLGTGETNYGYTF.

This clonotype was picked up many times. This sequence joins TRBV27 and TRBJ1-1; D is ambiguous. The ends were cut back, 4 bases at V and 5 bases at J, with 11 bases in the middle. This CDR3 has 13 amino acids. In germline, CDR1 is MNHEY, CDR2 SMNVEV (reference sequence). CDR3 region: CASSYTEKTEAFF. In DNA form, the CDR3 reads TGTGCCAGCAGTTATACAGAGAAAACTGAAGCTTTCTTT.

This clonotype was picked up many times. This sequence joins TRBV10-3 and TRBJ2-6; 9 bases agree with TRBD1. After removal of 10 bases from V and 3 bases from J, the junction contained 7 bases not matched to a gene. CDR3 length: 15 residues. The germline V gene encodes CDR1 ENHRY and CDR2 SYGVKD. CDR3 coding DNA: TGTGCCACCCTGGACAGGGGAGTTGGGGCCAACGTCCTGACTTTC. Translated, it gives CATLDRGVGANVLTF.

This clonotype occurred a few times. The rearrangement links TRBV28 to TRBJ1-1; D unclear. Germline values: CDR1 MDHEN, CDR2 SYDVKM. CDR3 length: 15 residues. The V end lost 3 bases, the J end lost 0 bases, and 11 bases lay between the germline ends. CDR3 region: CASSFPLNMNTEAFF. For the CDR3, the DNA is TGTGCCAGCAGTTTCCCCCTAAACATGAACACTGAAGCTTTCTTT.

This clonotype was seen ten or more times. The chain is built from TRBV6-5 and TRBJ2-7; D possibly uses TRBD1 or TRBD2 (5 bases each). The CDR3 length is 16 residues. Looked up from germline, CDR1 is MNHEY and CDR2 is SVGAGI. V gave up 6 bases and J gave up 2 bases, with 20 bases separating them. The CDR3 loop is CASSRTPGRGPYEQYF. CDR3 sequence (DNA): TGTGCCAGCAGCCGAACCCCGGGACGGGGACCCTACGAGCAGTACTTC.

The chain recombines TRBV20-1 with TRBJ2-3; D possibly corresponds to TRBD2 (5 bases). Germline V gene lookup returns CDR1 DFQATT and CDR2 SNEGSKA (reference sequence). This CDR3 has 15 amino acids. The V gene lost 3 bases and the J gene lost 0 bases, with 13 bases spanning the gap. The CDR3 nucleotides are TGCAGTGCTAGGTTCGCGGGCGGTAGCACAGATACGCAGTATTTT. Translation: CSARFAGGSTDTQYF.

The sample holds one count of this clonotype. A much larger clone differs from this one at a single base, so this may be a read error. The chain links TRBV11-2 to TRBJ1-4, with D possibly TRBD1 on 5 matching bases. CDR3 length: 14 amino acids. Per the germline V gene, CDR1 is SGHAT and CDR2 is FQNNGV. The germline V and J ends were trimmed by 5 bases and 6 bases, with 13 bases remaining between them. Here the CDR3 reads CASSIKFRDEKLFF. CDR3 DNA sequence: TGTGCCAGCAGCATAAAATTCAGGGATGAAAAACTGTTTTTT.

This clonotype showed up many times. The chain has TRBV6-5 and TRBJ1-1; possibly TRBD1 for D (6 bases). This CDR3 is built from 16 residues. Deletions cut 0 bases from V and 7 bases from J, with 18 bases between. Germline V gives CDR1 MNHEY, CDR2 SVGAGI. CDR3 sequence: CASSYSSGGREDEAFF. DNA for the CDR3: TGTGCCAGCAGTTACTCGTCGGGGGGGCGCGAGGATGAAGCTTTCTTT.

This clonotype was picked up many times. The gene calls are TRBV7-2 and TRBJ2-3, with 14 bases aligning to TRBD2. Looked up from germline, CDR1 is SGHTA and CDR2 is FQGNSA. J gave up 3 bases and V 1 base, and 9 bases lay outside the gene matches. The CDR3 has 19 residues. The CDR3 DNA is TGTGCCAGCAGCTTAGGCTCCGGACTAGCGGGGGGAACTACAGATACGCAGTATTTT. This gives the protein CASSLGSGLAGGTTDTQYF.

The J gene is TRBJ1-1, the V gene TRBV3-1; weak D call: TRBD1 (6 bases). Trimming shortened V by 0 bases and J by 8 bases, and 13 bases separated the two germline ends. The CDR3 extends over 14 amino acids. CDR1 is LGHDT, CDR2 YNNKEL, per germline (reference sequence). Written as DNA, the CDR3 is TGTGCCAGCAGCCAAGAAGGGGGGTCCGCCGAAGCTTTCTTT. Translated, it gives CASSQEGGSAEAFF.